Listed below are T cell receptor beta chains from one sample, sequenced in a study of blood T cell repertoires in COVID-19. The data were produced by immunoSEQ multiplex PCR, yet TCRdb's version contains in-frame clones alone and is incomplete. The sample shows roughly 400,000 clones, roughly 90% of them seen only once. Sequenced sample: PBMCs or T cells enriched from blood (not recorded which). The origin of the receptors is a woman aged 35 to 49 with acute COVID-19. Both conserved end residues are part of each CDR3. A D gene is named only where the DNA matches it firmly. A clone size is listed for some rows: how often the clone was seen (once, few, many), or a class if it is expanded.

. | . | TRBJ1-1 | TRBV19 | TGTGCCAGTACCTACGGGGGACGGAACACTGAAGCTTTCTTT | CASTYGGRNTEAFF
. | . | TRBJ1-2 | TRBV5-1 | TGCGCCAGCAGCATCGGGACACCTGGAGGTTACGGCTACACCTTC | CASSIGTPGGYGYTF
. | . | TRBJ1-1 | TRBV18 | TGTGCCAGCTCACAAGGGGGGGAAACTGAAGCTTTCTTT | CASSQGGETEAFF
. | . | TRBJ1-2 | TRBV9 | TGTGCCAGCAGCTTATATCCGTCAGGGTCGACCTATGGCTACACCTTC | CASSLYPSGSTYGYTF
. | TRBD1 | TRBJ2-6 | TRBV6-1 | TGTGCCAGCAGTGTAACTGGACAGGGGGGCTCTGGGGCCAACGTCCTGACTTTC | CASSVTGQGGSGANVLTF
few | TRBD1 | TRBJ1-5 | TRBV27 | TGTGCCAGCAGTTACGGGACAGGGGGCGATCAGCCCCAGCATTTT | CASSYGTGGDQPQHF
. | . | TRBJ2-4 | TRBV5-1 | TGCGCCAGCAGCTTGGGACAGCCTAGGAACATTCAGTACTTC | CASSLGQPRNIQYF
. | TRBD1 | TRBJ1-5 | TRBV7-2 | TGTGCCAGCAGCGAACGATACGGGACAGCTAATCAGCCCCAGCATTTT | CASSERYGTANQPQHF
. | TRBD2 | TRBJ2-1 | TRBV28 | TGTGCCAGCAGAACGCGGACTAGCGGGAACTCCTACAATGAGCAGTTCTTC | CASRTRTSGNSYNEQFF
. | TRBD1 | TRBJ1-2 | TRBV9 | TGTGCCAGCAGCGTACCCTCAGGGGGCGGTGGCTACACCTTC | CASSVPSGGGGYTF
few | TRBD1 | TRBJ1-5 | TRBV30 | TGTGCCTGGAGTATGGGGGGACAGGGAAATCAGCCCCAGCATTTT | CAWSMGGQGNQPQHF
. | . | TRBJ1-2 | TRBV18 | TGTGCCAGCTCACCACCATTTGATATCAGGGGCGACTATGGCTACACCTTC | CASSPPFDIRGDYGYTF
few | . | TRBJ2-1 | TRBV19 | TGTGCCAGTAGTATAGCTAAGAGGCGAAATGAGCAGTTCTTC | CASSIAKRRNEQFF
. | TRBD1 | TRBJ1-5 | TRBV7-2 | TGTGCCAGCAGCTATACCGGGACAGAGGGATCCCAGCCCCAGCATTTT | CASSYTGTEGSQPQHF
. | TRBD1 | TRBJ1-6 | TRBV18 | TGTGCCAGCTCACGGGACAGGGTTGATTCACCCCTCCACTTT | CASSRDRVDSPLHF
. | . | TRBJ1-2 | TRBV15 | TGTGCCACCAGCAGAGGAGGCCGGGATACTTCGTATGGCTACACCTTC | CATSRGGRDTSYGYTF
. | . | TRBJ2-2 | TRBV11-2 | TGTGCCAGCAGCTTAGCGAGAGAGAACACCGGGGAGCTGTTTTTT | CASSLARENTGELFF
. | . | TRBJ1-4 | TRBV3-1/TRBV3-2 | TGTGCCAGCAGCCAAGAGTCTCGCGGCCTCGCGGAACTGTTTTTT | CASSQESRGLAELFF
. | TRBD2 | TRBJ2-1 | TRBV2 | TGTGCCAGCAGGGACGCGGGGGACTACAATGAGCAGTTCTTC | CASRDAGDYNEQFF
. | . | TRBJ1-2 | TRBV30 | TGTGCCTGGAGTGCACTTATCGGCTATGGCTACACCTTC | CAWSALIGYGYTF
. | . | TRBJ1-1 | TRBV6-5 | TGTGCCAGCAGCCCAGACCTTGGGAGGACTGAAGCTTTCTTT | CASSPDLGRTEAFF
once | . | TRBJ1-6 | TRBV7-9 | TGTGCCAGCAGCTCCGTCCGGGTCGGCTCACCCCTCCACTTT | CASSSVRVGSPLHF
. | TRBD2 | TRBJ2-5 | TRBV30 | TGTGCCTGGAGTACGGGGGGGGAAAAGACCCAGTACTTC | CAWSTGGEKTQYF
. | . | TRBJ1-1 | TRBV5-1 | TGCGCCAGCAGCTTGGAGGGCGCGGGTACTGAAGCTTTCTTT | CASSLEGAGTEAFF